Listed below are T cell receptor beta chains from one sample, sequenced in a study of identical twins. TCRdb ran MiXCR on the 5' RACE reads and lists one entry per CDR3 protein. The data hold about 240,000 distinct CDR3 sequences, with approximately 8% observed a single time. The data were also submitted as part of a second study, on yellow fever vaccine responses in identical twins.

Sample: CD8+ T cells sorted from blood. The receptors were gathered from a woman under 30 in good health. Both conserved end residues are part of each CDR3. D genes are given only for firm matches. The size of a clone is reported for some rows only, either as once, few or many, or as a class for expanded clones.

CDR3 | DNA | J | size | D | V
CASSTGGQGFYEQYF | TGTGCCAGCAGTACCGGGGGACAGGGGTTCTACGAGCAGTACTTC | TRBJ2-7 | many | TRBD1 | TRBV12-3/TRBV12-4
CASSTAGQYNEQFF | TGTGCCAGCAGCACGGCGGGGCAGTACAATGAGCAGTTCTTC | TRBJ2-1 | few | . | TRBV7-9
CASSFPGTSGGLYTDTQYF | TGTGCCAGCAGTTTCCCCGGGACTAGCGGGGGGCTGTACACAGATACGCAGTATTTT | TRBJ2-3 | few | TRBD2 | TRBV28
CASSTPSTSPTYEQYF | TGTGCCAGCAGCACCCCCTCGACAAGCCCTACCTACGAGCAGTACTTC | TRBJ2-7 | few | . | TRBV9
CASRSGVGANVLTF | TGTGCCAGCAGGAGCGGGGTGGGGGCCAACGTCCTGACTTTC | TRBJ2-6 | . | TRBD2 | TRBV2
CASSPTSAYNEQFF | TGTGCCAGCAGCCCGACTAGCGCCTACAATGAGCAGTTCTTC | TRBJ2-1 | few | TRBD2 | TRBV11-1
CASSQVSGRYTEAFF | TGCGCCAGCAGCCAAGTTTCGGGGAGGTACACTGAAGCTTTCTTT | TRBJ1-1 | many | . | TRBV4-1
CASSLNNSPLHF | TGCGCCAGCAGCCTGAATAATTCACCCCTCCACTTT | TRBJ1-6 | many | . | TRBV4-1
CASSQDLVETGCHEQFF | TGTGCCAGCAGCCAAGACCTTGTTGAGACAGGGTGCCATGAGCAGTTCTTC | TRBJ2-1 | many | TRBD1 | TRBV3-1
CASSLSGLAGGTGANVLTF | TGCGCCAGCAGCCTAAGCGGACTAGCGGGAGGGACCGGGGCCAACGTCCTGACTTTC | TRBJ2-6 | few | TRBD2 | TRBV4-1
CASRRLAGARETQYF | TGTGCCAGCAGGAGACTAGCGGGGGCAAGAGAGACCCAGTACTTC | TRBJ2-5 | . | TRBD2 | TRBV2
CATRGTSGRGSEQFF | TGTGCCACCCGGGGGACTAGCGGGAGGGGGAGTGAGCAGTTCTTC | TRBJ2-1 | few | TRBD2 | TRBV27
CSVEGSGYTGELFF | TGCAGCGTTGAAGGGTCCGGATACACCGGGGAGCTGTTTTTT | TRBJ2-2 | many | . | TRBV29-1
CASSLEADTYNEQFF | TGTGCCAGCAGTTTAGAGGCTGACACATACAATGAGCAGTTCTTC | TRBJ2-1 | few | . | TRBV12-3/TRBV12-4
CASSPGDATGGETQYF | TGTGCCAGCAGCCCGGGTGACGCTACGGGAGGCGAGACCCAGTACTTC | TRBJ2-5 | . | TRBD2 | TRBV7-2
CASSQEGGRPGELFF | TGCGCCAGCAGCCAAGAGGGGGGGAGGCCCGGGGAGCTGTTTTTT | TRBJ2-2 | . | TRBD2 | TRBV4-1
CASSDYYRSDEQYF | TGTGCCAGCAGTGATTATTACAGGTCCGACGAGCAGTACTTC | TRBJ2-7 | many | . | TRBV2
CSARGLAGGDYNEQFF | TGCAGTGCTAGGGGACTAGCGGGGGGGGACTACAATGAGCAGTTCTTC | TRBJ2-1 | many | TRBD2 | TRBV20-1
CASSLTAAQETQYF | TGTGCCAGCAGTTTAACGGCGGCCCAAGAGACCCAGTACTTC | TRBJ2-5 | many | . | TRBV12-3/TRBV12-4
CASSSDIRDRNSPLHF | TGTGCCAGCAGCTCGGACATCCGGGACAGAAATTCACCCCTCCACTTT | TRBJ1-6 | . | TRBD1 | TRBV5-5
CSVEASANTGELFF | TGCAGCGTTGAGGCTAGCGCTAACACCGGGGAGCTGTTTTTT | TRBJ2-2 | many | . | TRBV29-1
CASSEALDRVSDTQYF | TGTGCCAGCAGTGAAGCTCTGGACAGGGTCTCAGATACGCAGTATTTT | TRBJ2-3 | few | TRBD1 | TRBV6-1
CASSWTGTGANEQFF | TGCGCCAGCAGTTGGACCGGGACAGGGGCCAATGAGCAGTTCTTC | TRBJ2-1 | many | TRBD1 | TRBV5-1
CASSVYRGETQYF | TGTGCCAGCAGTGTATACAGGGGAGAGACCCAGTACTTC | TRBJ2-5 | . | TRBD1 | TRBV2
CATYPAAGGPDTQYF | TGTGCCACCTACCCGGCAGCGGGGGGGCCAGATACGCAGTATTTT | TRBJ2-3 | . | TRBD2 | TRBV15
CSDSGGGRNEQYF | TGCAGTGACTCAGGCGGGGGAAGGAACGAGCAGTACTTC | TRBJ2-7 | . | TRBD2 | TRBV20-1
CASSLNSFGTLQNEQFF | TGTGCCAGCAGTTTAAACTCCTTTGGGACCCTTCAGAATGAGCAGTTCTTC | TRBJ2-1 | . | . | TRBV11-1
CSARVDRGELGDTQYF | TGCAGTGCTAGAGTAGACAGGGGGGAGCTTGGGGATACGCAGTATTTT | TRBJ2-3 | . | TRBD1 | TRBV20-1
CASSKVPWDRASYEQYF | TGTGCCAGCAGCAAAGTTCCCTGGGACAGGGCCTCCTACGAGCAGTACTTC | TRBJ2-7 | many | . | TRBV21-1
CASSSKGPPYEQYF | TGTGCCAGCAGCTCGAAGGGGCCCCCCTACGAGCAGTACTTC | TRBJ2-7 | . | . | TRBV11-2
CACSPPAPGNLQETQYF | TGTGCCTGCAGCCCACCAGCCCCTGGCAATCTCCAAGAGACCCAGTACTTC | TRBJ2-5 | . | . | TRBV3-1
CASSSRLATSTDTQYF | TGTGCCAGCAGCTCGAGACTAGCTACATCCACAGATACGCAGTATTTT | TRBJ2-3 | few | TRBD2 | TRBV6-1
CASSQEMGDSPLHF | TGCGCCAGCAGCCAAGAAATGGGAGATTCACCCCTCCACTTT | TRBJ1-6 | few | . | TRBV4-1
CASSMTGGIFSTFDTEAFF | TGTGCCAGCAGCATGACAGGGGGCATTTTCTCAACGTTTGACACTGAAGCTTTCTTT | TRBJ1-1 | . | TRBD1 | TRBV28
CASSQGLAGLNKNIQYF | TGTGCCAGCAGCCAGGGACTAGCGGGCTTAAACAAAAACATTCAGTACTTC | TRBJ2-4 | many | TRBD2 | TRBV7-9
CSASPFDSGQETQYF | TGCAGTGCTAGTCCGTTCGATAGCGGGCAAGAGACCCAGTACTTC | TRBJ2-5 | few | TRBD2 | TRBV20-1
CASRKNWDTGELFF | TGTGCCAGCAGGAAGAATTGGGACACCGGGGAGCTGTTTTTT | TRBJ2-2 | many | . | TRBV28
CASSQDRRTGGYTF | TGTGCCAGCAGCCAAGACAGGCGCACGGGTGGCTACACCTTC | TRBJ1-2 | few | . | TRBV14
CSAKQGDEQFF | TGCAGTGCGAAACAAGGGGATGAGCAGTTCTTC | TRBJ2-1 | few | . | TRBV20-1
CSVEGGLAGDTQYF | TGCAGCGTTGAAGGGGGACTAGCTGGAGATACGCAGTATTTT | TRBJ2-3 | few | TRBD2 | TRBV29-1
CASRAGGKNIQYF | TGTGCCAGCAGGGCCGGGGGCAAAAACATTCAGTACTTC | TRBJ2-4 | many | . | TRBV12-3/TRBV12-4
CASSLSRGSNYGYTF | TGTGCCAGCAGTTTATCCAGGGGTTCTAACTATGGCTACACCTTC | TRBJ1-2 | many | . | TRBV27
CASTAGCGAYEQYF | TGTGCCTCCACCGCTGGGTGCGGAGCCTACGAGCAGTACTTC | TRBJ2-7 | . | . | TRBV7-6
CSAVLAGGPSDTQYF | TGCAGCGCCGTTTTAGCGGGGGGGCCGTCAGATACGCAGTATTTT | TRBJ2-3 | . | TRBD2 | TRBV29-1
CASRGKVSRTSGRLGRSYNEQFF | TGTGCCAGCCGCGGAAAGGTGTCCAGGACTAGCGGGAGATTGGGTCGGTCCTACAATGAGCAGTTCTTC | TRBJ2-1 | . | TRBD2 | TRBV7-2
CAISEGAEVHQPQHF | TGTGCCATCAGTGAGGGGGCAGAGGTTCATCAGCCCCAGCATTTT | TRBJ1-5 | few | . | TRBV10-3
CASRPGQGAVETQYF | TGTGCCAGCAGGCCTGGTCAGGGGGCTGTGGAGACCCAGTACTTC | TRBJ2-5 | . | TRBD1 | TRBV6-1
CSASPRTSSYGYTF | TGCAGTGCTAGCCCTCGGACCTCCTCCTATGGCTACACCTTC | TRBJ1-2 | many | . | TRBV20-1
CASSYFRGETQYF | TGTGCCAGCAGTTACTTTAGGGGAGAGACCCAGTACTTC | TRBJ2-5 | . | . | TRBV6-5
CASSHGTVTEAFF | TGTGCCAGCAGCCACGGGACAGTAACTGAAGCTTTCTTT | TRBJ1-1 | few | TRBD1 | TRBV7-9
CASSPLGTGPETQYF | TGTGCCAGCAGCCCTCTTGGGACAGGCCCCGAGACCCAGTACTTC | TRBJ2-5 | many | TRBD1 | TRBV12-3/TRBV12-4